This T cell receptor (beta chain) stems from a study of spatial heterogeneity in lung cancer. Study-wide findings and caveats: The appearance of ubiquitous expanded tumor TCRs in blood was greater at resection than follow-up.

Time point denoted: sample taken at primary tumor resection. Sequencing was performed on whole RNA extracted from tumor and nontumor lung tissue, or from frozen PBMC, and the material was left unsorted. About this clonotype itself: Antigen: not known.

From germline, CDR1 is DFQATT and CDR2 SNEGSKA (reference sequence). V shed 1 base, J shed 0 bases, and the junction held 12 bases outside the gene matches. CDR3 size: 19 residues. From the 5' RACE reads, TCRdb called clonotypes with MiXCR, one entry per CDR3 protein. This sample has 40,000 to 55,000 distinct CDR3 sequences, with about an eighth found just once. The chain couples TRBV20-1 to TRBJ2-3; 11 bases map to TRBD2. This receptor was identified in a male donor with early-stage non-small cell lung cancer. The material sequenced was PBMCs, taken at surgery. This CDR3 reads CSARGELRTSGSSTDTQYF. The CDR3 bases are TGCAGTGCTAGAGGGGAGCTGCGGACTAGCGGGTCTAGCACAGATACGCAGTATTTT.